A selection of T cell receptor beta chains follows, all from one sample in a study of cytomegalovirus exposure and HLA in healthy donors. Clones were sequenced by immunoSEQ multiplex PCR, and TCRdb holds only the in-frame ones, with some missing. The sample carries about 160,000 clones, roughly 73% recorded once. Input material: PBMCs. These receptors all come from a woman aged 30 to 39 in good health and CMV-seronegative. The CDR3 runs from the conserved cysteine through the conserved F or W. The D gene is left open where the match is weak. For some rows the clone size is stated as once, few or many, or as a class when expanded; others skip it.

j_gene,v_gene,abundance,d_gene,CDR3nt,CDR3aa
TRBJ1-1,TRBV28,few,NA,TGTGCCAGCAACCTACAGGGCCAAGCTTTCTTT,CASNLQGQAFF
TRBJ1-4,TRBV2,NA,NA,TGTGCCAGCAGTCTTCAGGCAACTAATGAAAAACTGTTTTTT,CASSLQATNEKLFF
TRBJ2-5,TRBV7-9,NA,TRBD2,TGTGCCAGCAGCGGGGAGGGACGACTCCAAGAGACCCAGTACTTC,CASSGEGRLQETQYF
TRBJ2-7,TRBV7-2,NA,NA,TGTGCCAGCAGCTTTTACAGGGACTCCTACGAGCAGTACTTC,CASSFYRDSYEQYF
TRBJ1-2,TRBV10-3,NA,NA,TGTGCCATTTCGGAAGGAGGCTCTGGCTACACCTTC,CAISEGGSGYTF
TRBJ1-2,TRBV2,NA,TRBD1,TGTGCCAGCAGAAATCCGGGACAGGGCGACGGCTACACCTTC,CASRNPGQGDGYTF
TRBJ2-6,TRBV15,NA,NA,TGTGCCACCAGCAGGACGGGGCGGGGTGGGGCCAACGTCCTGACTTTC,CATSRTGRGGANVLTF
TRBJ2-3,TRBV5-1,NA,TRBD2,TGCGCCAGCAGGCCTAATGGACTAGCAGAAGATACGCAGTATTTT,CASRPNGLAEDTQYF
TRBJ1-2,TRBV10-3,few,TRBD1,TGTGCCAGCCGGGACAGTTCTAACTATGGCTACACCTTC,CASRDSSNYGYTF
TRBJ2-1,TRBV30,NA,NA,TGTGCCTGGAGTGTAAGGGCTCTAGACAGCCACAATGAGCAGTTCTTC,CAWSVRALDSHNEQFF
TRBJ2-4,TRBV2,NA,TRBD2,TGTGCCAGCAGTCCTACGACTAGCGTTTCTAGTCAGTACTTC,CASSPTTSVSSQYF
TRBJ1-1,TRBV6-4,NA,NA,TGTGCCAGCAGTCGACAGGTGAACACTGAAGCTTTCTTT,CASSRQVNTEAFF
TRBJ1-1,TRBV5-5,NA,NA,TGTGCCAGCAGCTTGGCCCGGGCAGGGGTCACTGAAGCTTTCTTT,CASSLARAGVTEAFF
TRBJ1-2,TRBV30,NA,NA,TGTGCCTGGAGTCCGGGATCGGTCGGCGGCTATGGCTACACCTTC,CAWSPGSVGGYGYTF
TRBJ2-7,TRBV28,once,TRBD2,TGTGCCAGCAGTTCCCCCTCGGGGCGGGGGGGCGGCGAGCAGTACTTC,CASSSPSGRGGGEQYF
TRBJ1-6,TRBV14,NA,NA,TGTGCCAGCAGCCATCGAGGGCCCCTCCACTTT,CASSHRGPLHF
TRBJ1-2,TRBV11-2,NA,NA,TGTGCCAGCAGCTCCTCCTACCAAATCCCGGACACTTGGTATGGCTACACCTTC,CASSSSYQIPDTWYGYTF
TRBJ2-7,TRBV9,NA,NA,TGTGCCAGCAGCGTAGTATCCGGGGTTGCCACCTACGAGCAGTACTTC,CASSVVSGVATYEQYF
TRBJ1-1,TRBV7-9,NA,NA,TGTGCCAGCAGCGAGACACAGAACACTGAAGCTTTCTTT,CASSETQNTEAFF
TRBJ1-4,TRBV6-5,once,NA,TGTGCCAGCACCCCGATACAGGGTACCCATGAAAAACTGTTTTTT,CASTPIQGTHEKLFF
TRBJ2-7,TRBV5-1,NA,TRBD1,TGCGCCAGCAGCTTGAGGGGACAGGAGACCTACGAGCAGTACTTC,CASSLRGQETYEQYF
TRBJ1-1,TRBV6-6,NA,NA,TGTGCCAGCAGTTACAATGGGGAGTCTGAAGCTTTCTTT,CASSYNGESEAFF
TRBJ1-1,TRBV18,NA,TRBD1,TGTGCCAGCTCACCTCAGGGGGGCACTGAAGCTTTCTTT,CASSPQGGTEAFF
TRBJ2-7,TRBV11-2,NA,NA,TGTGCCAGCAGCTTAGAGCGGGTCGGGGACGAGCAGTACTTC,CASSLERVGDEQYF
TRBJ1-5,TRBV28,NA,NA,TGTGCCAGCAGTTTGGGGGGGGTAGGGGATCAGCCCCAGCATTTT,CASSLGGVGDQPQHF
TRBJ2-1,TRBV11-2,NA,TRBD2,TGTGCCAGCAGCTTAGGGACTAGGAGTGGCGATGAGCAGTTCTTC,CASSLGTRSGDEQFF
TRBJ1-2,TRBV7-6,NA,NA,TGTGCCAGCAGCTACAGGGAGTTAGATGGCTACACCTTC,CASSYRELDGYTF
TRBJ2-2,TRBV15,NA,TRBD2,TGTGCCACCAGCAGACCGGGACTAGCGGGGTTGTACACCGGGGAGCTGTTTTTT,CATSRPGLAGLYTGELFF
TRBJ2-1,TRBV5-6,NA,TRBD2,TGTGCCAGCAGCGGGGGACTAGCGCCAGTTTACAATGAGCAGTTCTTC,CASSGGLAPVYNEQFF
TRBJ1-1,TRBV5-6,few,NA,TGTGCCAGCAGCATGGACGGTTTGAACACTGAAGCTTTCTTT,CASSMDGLNTEAFF
TRBJ1-1,TRBV7-9,once,TRBD1,TGTGCCAGCAGCTTCCCCCCAGGGGGAAACACTGAAGCTTTCTTT,CASSFPPGGNTEAFF
TRBJ2-1,TRBV5-4,NA,NA,TGTGCCAGCAGCAAAGCGGCTAGCAGTGAGCAGTTCTTC,CASSKAASSEQFF
TRBJ2-7,TRBV5-4,NA,TRBD1,TGTGCCAGCAGCCCGGAGGGACAGGTAGCCTACGAGCAGTACTTC,CASSPEGQVAYEQYF
TRBJ1-5,TRBV5-1,NA,NA,TGCGCCAGCAGCTTACAGGTCAATCAGCCCCAGCATTTT,CASSLQVNQPQHF
TRBJ1-6,TRBV2,NA,NA,TGTGCCAGCACCCAGGGTATGAATTCCTATAATTCACCCCTCCACTTT,CASTQGMNSYNSPLHF
TRBJ2-5,TRBV2,once,TRBD1,TGTGCCAGCAGTACGGACAGGGTCGTAGAGACCCAGTACTTC,CASSTDRVVETQYF
TRBJ1-2,TRBV2,NA,NA,TGTGCCAGCAGGGGAGGGTACGGTGGCTACACCTTC,CASRGGYGGYTF
TRBJ2-7,TRBV7-2,NA,NA,TGTGCCAGCAGTTTTTCATTGTACGAGCAGTACTTC,CASSFSLYEQYF
TRBJ1-4,TRBV5-1,NA,NA,TGCGCCAGCAGCCTAACCGGGACAAAGGGAGAAAAACTGTTTTTT,CASSLTGTKGEKLFF
TRBJ1-1,TRBV14,NA,NA,TGTGCCAGCAGCCAAGAGGGACTAGGCACTGAAGCTTTCTTT,CASSQEGLGTEAFF
TRBJ2-3,TRBV5-4,NA,TRBD2,TGTGCCAGCAGCTCCGGACTAGATTGGGCAGATACGCAGTATTTT,CASSSGLDWADTQYF
TRBJ1-1,TRBV2,NA,NA,TGTGCCAGCAGACCTCAGGGCGCGACTGAAGCTTTCTTT,CASRPQGATEAFF
TRBJ1-1,TRBV7-9,NA,NA,TGTGCCAGCAGCCACCCCGGGACAATGGGCCCCCGGGTGAACACTGAAGCTTTCTTT,CASSHPGTMGPRVNTEAFF
TRBJ1-5,TRBV28,NA,TRBD1,TGTGCCAGCACCCTACGACAGGGTTTTGGCAATCAGCCCCAGCATTTT,CASTLRQGFGNQPQHF
TRBJ1-1,TRBV7-9,NA,TRBD1,TGTGCCAGCAGCAACCGGGACAGCCTGAACACTGAAGCTTTCTTT,CASSNRDSLNTEAFF
TRBJ1-2,TRBV7-6,NA,NA,TGTGCCAGCAGCTTAGGACAGGACTATGGCTACACCTTC,CASSLGQDYGYTF
TRBJ2-2,TRBV7-6,NA,NA,TGTGCCAGCAGCCCCCAAGCGACCCTGAGGACCGGGGAGCTGTTTTTT,CASSPQATLRTGELFF
TRBJ1-1,TRBV4-1,NA,NA,TGCGCCAGCAGTGATAGTGGTGTCTCGCGGCTTTTCTTT,CASSDSGVSRLFF
TRBJ2-4,TRBV2,once,NA,TGTGCCAGCAGTCCGACAGGAGCCCTAGCCAAAAACATTCAGTACTTC,CASSPTGALAKNIQYF
TRBJ1-2,TRBV5-4,NA,TRBD1,TGTGCCAGCAGCGCCCAGGGGGCGGATGGCTACACCTTC,CASSAQGADGYTF
TRBJ1-2,TRBV2,NA,TRBD1,TGTGCCAGCAGGAGGGGGCAAGGGTATGGCTACACCTTC,CASRRGQGYGYTF
TRBJ2-7,TRBV6-1,NA,TRBD1,TGTGCCAGCAGTGATGCCTCCGGACAGGGGTCCTACGAGCAGTACTTC,CASSDASGQGSYEQYF
TRBJ1-1,TRBV4-1,NA,TRBD1,TGCGCCAGCAGCCTGGAGACAGGGGGCATATCTTTCTTT,CASSLETGGISFF
TRBJ2-2,TRBV7-9,NA,NA,TGTGCCAGCAGCTTAACGGGTATCACCGGGGAGCTGTTTTTT,CASSLTGITGELFF
TRBJ2-7,TRBV2,NA,TRBD2,TGTGCCAGCGGGACGGGGGGGCATTACGAGCAGTACTTC,CASGTGGHYEQYF